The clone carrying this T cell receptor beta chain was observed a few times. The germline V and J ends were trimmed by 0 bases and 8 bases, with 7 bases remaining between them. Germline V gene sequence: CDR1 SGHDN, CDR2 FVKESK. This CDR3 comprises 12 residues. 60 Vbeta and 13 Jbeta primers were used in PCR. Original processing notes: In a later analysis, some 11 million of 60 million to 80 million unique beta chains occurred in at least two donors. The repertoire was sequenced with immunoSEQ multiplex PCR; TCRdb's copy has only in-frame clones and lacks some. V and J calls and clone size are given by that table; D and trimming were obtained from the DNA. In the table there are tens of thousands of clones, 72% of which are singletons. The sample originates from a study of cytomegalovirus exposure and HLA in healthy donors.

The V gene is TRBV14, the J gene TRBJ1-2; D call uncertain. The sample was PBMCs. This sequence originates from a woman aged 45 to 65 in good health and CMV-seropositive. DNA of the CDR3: TGTGCCAGCAGCCAAGATATCCGGGGCTACACCTTC. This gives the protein CASSQDIRGYTF. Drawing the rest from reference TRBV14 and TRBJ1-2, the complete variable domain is EAGVTQFPSHSVIEKGQTVTLRCDPISGHDNLYWYRRVMGKEIKFLLHFVKESKQDESGMPNNRFLAERTGGTYSTLKVQPAELEDSGVYFCASSQDIRGYTFGSGTRLTVV.